This TCR beta chain is drawn from a study of early T cells in non-severe SARS-CoV-2 infection. Background on the study: Sequencing used unsorted whole-blood bulk RNA, so chains lack pairing.

TCRdb called the 5' RACE reads again in MiXCR, with one record for every CDR3 protein. The table has approximately 50,000 distinct CDR3 sequences, 9.3% seen once. With V trimmed by 3 bases and J by 5 bases, 0 bases remained unmatched. The CDR3 consists of 13 residues. Germline assignment: CDR1 LNHDA and CDR2 SQIVND (reference sequence). The table lists this clonotype with a few counts. V gene TRBV19 combines with J gene TRBJ1-4; 7 nucleotides agree with TRBD1. Material for sequencing was whole blood. The clonotype originates from an adult who was a healthcare worker with PCR-confirmed SARS-CoV-2 infection or an uninfected control (not recorded which). The CDR3 DNA follows: TGTGCCAGTAGTATGGACAGGAATGAAAAACTGTTTTTT. Its translation is CASSMDRNEKLFF.